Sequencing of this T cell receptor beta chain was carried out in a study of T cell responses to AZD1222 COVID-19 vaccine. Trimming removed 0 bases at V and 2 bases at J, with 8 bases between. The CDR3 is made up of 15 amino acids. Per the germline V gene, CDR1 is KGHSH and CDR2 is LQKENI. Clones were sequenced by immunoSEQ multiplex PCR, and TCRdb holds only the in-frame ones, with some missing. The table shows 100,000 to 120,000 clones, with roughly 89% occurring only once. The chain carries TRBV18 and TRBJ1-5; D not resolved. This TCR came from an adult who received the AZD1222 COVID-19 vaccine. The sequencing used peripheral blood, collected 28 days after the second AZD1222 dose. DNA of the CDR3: TGTGCCAGCTCACCACCGGGGAGAGGCAATCAGCCCCAGCATTTT. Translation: CASSPPGRGNQPQHF.